This note documents a single T cell receptor (beta chain) sequence. Authors' methods: Amplification with reference gene primers provided the estimates of nucleated cell counts. This table comes from immunoSEQ multiplex PCR, and its TCRdb copy is limited to in-frame clones, with some not included. V and J calls plus clone size are reproduced from that table; the DNA served to infer D and trimming. This sample has about 140,000 clones, with around 90% found just once. These data are taken from a study of blood T cell repertoires in COVID-19. About the study: Researchers got acute and convalescent COVID-19 samples from the United States, Italy and Spain. Nucleic acid was either cDNA or gDNA, and it came from T cells, B-cell-depleted T cells, or PBMCs.

The germline V gene has CDR1 LNHDA and CDR2 SQIVND (reference sequence). Trimming cost V 5 bases and J 5 bases, with 18 bases left between them. This CDR3 has 15 amino acids. Sequencing used peripheral blood. This receptor was identified in a woman in her fifties or sixties with acute or convalescent COVID-19. The chain has TRBV19 and TRBJ1-1, with D tentatively TRBD1 (6 bases). CDR3 residues: CASSAPQQGGTEAFF. CDR3 DNA: TGTGCCAGTAGTGCCCCGCAACAGGGAGGGACTGAAGCTTTCTTT.